Below are 10 T cell receptor beta chains sequenced from a single sample in a study of CD8 T cells in Susac syndrome. Reverse transcription of roughly 0.45 to 1 ug RNA was performed with random hexamers. TCRdb processed the immunoSEQ multiplex PCR reads anew with MiXCR; each CDR3 protein has one entry. The data contain around 300,000 distinct CDR3 sequences, around nine tenths of them seen just once; the ten biggest clones take up around 0.18%. The material sequenced was CD8+ T cells from PBMCs. The source of these receptors is a human donor with multiple sclerosis.

V gene TRBV29-1 combines with J gene TRBJ1-2; D might be TRBD1 (6 bases). From germline, CDR1 is SQVTM and CDR2 ANQGSEA. The CDR3 consists of 17 residues. The germline V and J ends were trimmed by 2 bases and 0 bases, with 19 bases remaining between them. As DNA, the CDR3 is TGCAGCGTTGAATCGGGCGGGGCAGGGGCGGCTAACTATGGCTACACCTTC. This codes for CSVESGGAGAANYGYTF.

The chain combines TRBV5-1 with TRBJ2-1; 7 nucleotides align to TRBD1. Germline trimming cut 5 bases from V and 9 bases from J; bases unmatched to any gene: 20. The germline V gene encodes CDR1 SGHRS and CDR2 YFSETQ. This CDR3 comprises 17 residues. The CDR3: CASRTEDRRTLGGEQFF. The CDR3 nucleotides read TGCGCCAGCAGGACGGAGGACAGGAGGACACTAGGGGGTGAGCAGTTCTTC.

This chain links TRBV4-1 with TRBJ2-2, with 10 positions matching TRBD1. After removal of 2 bases from V and 7 bases from J, the junction contained 4 bases not matched to a gene. CDR3 length: 15 amino acids. Germline-derived CDR1 and CDR2 are MGHRA and YSYEKL. CDR3 nucleotides: TGCGCCAGCAGCCAAATGGGACAGGGGCTCGGGGAGCTGTTTTTT. Its protein is CASSQMGQGLGELFF.

V gene TRBV28 combines with J gene TRBJ1-2, with no clear D. The CDR3 sequence is 16 residues long. Germline loops: CDR1 MDHEN, CDR2 SYDVKM. Trimming left V 4 bases short and J 5 bases short, with 20 bases between. CDR3: CASSSRSSPKPYGYTF. Written as DNA, the CDR3 is TGTGCCAGCAGTTCCAGGAGCAGCCCGAAGCCTTATGGCTACACCTTC.

The rearrangement links TRBV27 to TRBJ1-1, with D hard to call. The ends were cut back, 5 bases at V and 5 bases at J, with 18 bases in the middle. The germline V gene encodes CDR1 MNHEY and CDR2 SMNVEV (reference sequence). The CDR3 runs 15 residues. This CDR3 reads CASSPAREGRTEAFF. The CDR3 DNA reads as TGTGCCAGCAGTCCCGCGAGGGAGGGAAGGACTGAAGCTTTCTTT.

The rearrangement uses TRBV7-8 and TRBJ2-6; D possibly corresponds to TRBD2 (5 bases). The CDR3 totals 19 residues. V gave up 5 bases and J gave up 4 bases, with 24 bases separating them. Germline V lookup: CDR1 SGHVS, CDR2 FQNEAQ. The CDR3 sequence: CASSLLRSREPSGANVLTF. CDR3 in DNA: TGTGCCAGCAGCCTCCTTAGATCTCGGGAACCCTCCGGGGCCAACGTCCTGACTTTC.

The chain links TRBV6-6 to TRBJ1-1; D is unresolved. This CDR3 is built from 12 residues. Germline V gene lookup returns CDR1 MNHNY and CDR2 SVGAGI (reference sequence). V shed 7 bases and J shed 6 bases, with 12 bases lying between them. CDR3 bases: TGTGCCAGCACCCCGACCCTAGCTGAAGCTTTCTTT. Its protein is CASTPTLAEAFF.

The chain recombines TRBV18 with TRBJ2-7; D uncertain. Germline-derived CDR1 and CDR2 are KGHSH and LQKENI. CDR3 length equals 16 residues. V lost 0 bases and J lost 0, with 12 bases in between. DNA for the CDR3: TGTGCCAGCTCACCACCGGTCATCAACCCCTCCTACGAGCAGTACTTC. This sequence encodes CASSPPVINPSYEQYF.

The gene calls are TRBV12-3 or TRBV12-4 and TRBJ1-1; D possibly corresponds to TRBD1 (6 bases). The CDR3 totals 19 residues. Trimming cost V 5 bases and J 0 bases, with 25 bases left between them. CDR3 in DNA: TGTGCCAGCAGTACTGACAGGCAAGAGCCAGCAAACTTGAACACTGAAGCTTTCTTT. Protein product: CASSTDRQEPANLNTEAFF.

This chain joins TRBV7-6 and TRBJ2-3, with D unresolved. The germline V gene has CDR1 SGHVS and CDR2 FNYEAQ. There are 14 residues in the CDR3. Between the trimmed V and J ends, which lost 5 bases and 6 bases, there was a span of 15 bases. CDR3 region: CASSRTPEGDTQYF. CDR3 coding DNA: TGTGCCAGCAGCCGCACCCCGGAAGGGGATACGCAGTATTTT.